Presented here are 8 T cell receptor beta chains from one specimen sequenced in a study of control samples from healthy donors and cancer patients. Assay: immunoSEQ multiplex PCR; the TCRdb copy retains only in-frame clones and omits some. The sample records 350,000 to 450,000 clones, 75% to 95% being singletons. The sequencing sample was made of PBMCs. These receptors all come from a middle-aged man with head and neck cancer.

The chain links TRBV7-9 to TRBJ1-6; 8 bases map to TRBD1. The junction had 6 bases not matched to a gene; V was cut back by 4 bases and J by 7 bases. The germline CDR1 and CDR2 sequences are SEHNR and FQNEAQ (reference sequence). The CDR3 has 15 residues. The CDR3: CASSSSTGVNSPLHF. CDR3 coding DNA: TGTGCCAGCAGCTCGTCGACAGGGGTGAATTCACCCCTCCACTTT.

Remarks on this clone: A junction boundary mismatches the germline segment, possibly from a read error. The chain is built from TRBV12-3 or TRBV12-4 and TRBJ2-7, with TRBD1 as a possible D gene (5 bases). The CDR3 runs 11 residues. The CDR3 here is CASSQGYGQYF. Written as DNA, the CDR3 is TGTGCCAGCAGCCAGGGCTACGGGCAGTACTTC.

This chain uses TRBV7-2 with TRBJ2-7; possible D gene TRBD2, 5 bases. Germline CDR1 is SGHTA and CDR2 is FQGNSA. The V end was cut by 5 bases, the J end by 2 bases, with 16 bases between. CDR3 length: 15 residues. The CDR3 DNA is TGTGCCAGCAGCCCTGAGGGAGCGGTCACCTACGAGCAGTACTTC. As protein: CASSPEGAVTYEQYF.

In DNA, the CDR3 is TGTGCCAGCAGCTCCGGACAGGGTCCGGTCGGGGAGCTGTTTTTT. Translated, it gives CASSSGQGPVGELFF. The gene calls are TRBV11-2 and TRBJ2-2, with 8 bases matching TRBD1. Trimming removed 4 bases from V and 7 bases from J; junction bases left unmatched: 8. CDR1 and CDR2 from the germline V gene are SGHAT and FQNNGV. The CDR3 covers 15 residues.

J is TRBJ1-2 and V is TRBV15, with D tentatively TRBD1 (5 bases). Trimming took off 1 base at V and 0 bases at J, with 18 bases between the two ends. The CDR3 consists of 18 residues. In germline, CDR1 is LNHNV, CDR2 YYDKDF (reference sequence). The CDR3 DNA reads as TGTGCCACCAGCAGAGTCTTGGCAGGGACGAAGACTAACTATGGCTACACCTTC. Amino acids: CATSRVLAGTKTNYGYTF.

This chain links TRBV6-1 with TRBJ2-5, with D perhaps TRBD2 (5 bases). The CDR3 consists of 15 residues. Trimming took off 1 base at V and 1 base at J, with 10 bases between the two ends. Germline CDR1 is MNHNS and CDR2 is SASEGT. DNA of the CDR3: TGTGCCAGCAGTGAAGTTCTAGGGAGCCAAGAGACCCAGTACTTC. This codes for CASSEVLGSQETQYF.

DNA for the CDR3: TGTGCCAGCAGCGCACACCCTAGCGTTGAGACCCAGTACTTC. Translating it yields CASSAHPSVETQYF. The gene calls are TRBV9 and TRBJ2-5; possibly TRBD2 for D (6 bases). Trimming left V 3 bases short and J 5 bases short, with 14 bases between. There are 14 residues in the CDR3. Germline loops: CDR1 SGDLS, CDR2 YYNGEE.

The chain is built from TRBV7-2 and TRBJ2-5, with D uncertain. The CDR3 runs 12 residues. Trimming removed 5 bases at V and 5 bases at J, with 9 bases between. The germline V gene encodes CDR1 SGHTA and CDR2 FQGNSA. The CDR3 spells CASSELGETQYF. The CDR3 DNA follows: TGTGCCAGCAGCGAGCTCGGGGAGACCCAGTACTTC.